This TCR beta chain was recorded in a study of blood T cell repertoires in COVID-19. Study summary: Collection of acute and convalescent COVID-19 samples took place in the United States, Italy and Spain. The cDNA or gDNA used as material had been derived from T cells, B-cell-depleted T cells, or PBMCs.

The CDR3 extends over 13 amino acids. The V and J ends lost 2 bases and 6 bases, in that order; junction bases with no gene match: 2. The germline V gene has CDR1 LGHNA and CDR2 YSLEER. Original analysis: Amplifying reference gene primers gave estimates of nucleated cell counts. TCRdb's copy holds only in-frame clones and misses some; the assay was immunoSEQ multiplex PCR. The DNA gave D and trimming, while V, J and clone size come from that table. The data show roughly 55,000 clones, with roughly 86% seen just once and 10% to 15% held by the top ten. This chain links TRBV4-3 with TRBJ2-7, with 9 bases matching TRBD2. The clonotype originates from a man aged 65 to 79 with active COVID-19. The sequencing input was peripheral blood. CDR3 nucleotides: TGCGCCAGCAGCCAACTAGCGGGGCGCGAGCAGTACTTC. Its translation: CASSQLAGREQYF.